The 9 T cell receptor beta chains below all came from one sample that was sequenced in a study of T cell changes during pregnancy in multiple sclerosis. The assay was immunoSEQ multiplex PCR, and TCRdb's table has in-frame clones only and misses some. Found here are some 60,000 clones, roughly nine tenths of them singletons; the top ten hold under 0.45%. This specimen was CD4+ T cells from peripheral blood mononuclear cells, taken in the third trimester of pregnancy. The source is a female donor with multiple sclerosis, enrolled in a pregnancy study.

This chain links TRBV27 with TRBJ2-3; 8 nucleotides line up with TRBD2. Germline loops: CDR1 MNHEY, CDR2 SMNVEV (reference sequence). The CDR3 has 19 residues. The trim removed 5 bases at V and 1 base at J, leaving 17 bases unmatched. This chain's CDR3 is CASSPRGVAGRFRTDTQYF. In DNA form, the CDR3 reads TGTGCCAGCAGTCCTCGGGGGGTAGCGGGGAGGTTTCGCACAGATACGCAGTATTTT.

The J gene is TRBJ2-6, the V gene TRBV2; 7 bases are a match to TRBD1. Germline trimming cut 7 bases from V and 0 bases from J; bases unmatched to any gene: 6. There are 16 residues in the CDR3. Per the germline V gene, CDR1 is SNHLY and CDR2 is FYNNEI. The CDR3 sequence: CASKTGIFSGANVLTF. The CDR3 nucleotides are TGTGCCAGCAAGACAGGGATTTTCTCTGGGGCCAACGTCCTGACTTTC. The entire variable domain, with the rest obtained from reference TRBV2 and TRBJ2-6, is as follows: EPEVTQTPSHQVTQMGQEVILRCVPISNHLYFYWYRQILGQKVEFLVSFYNNEISEKSEIFDDQFSVERPDGSNFTLKIRSTKLEDSAMYFCASKTGIFSGANVLTFGAGSRLTVL.

The chain employs TRBV5-8 and TRBJ2-2; 8 nucleotides agree with TRBD1. Trimming cost V 1 base and J 6 bases; bases outside gene matches: 5. Per germline, CDR1 SGHTS and CDR2 YDEGEE. CDR3 length: 15 residues. CDR3 amino acids: CASSLMTGEAGELFF. CDR3 DNA sequence: TGTGCCAGCAGCTTGATGACAGGGGAGGCCGGGGAGCTGTTTTTT.

The rearrangement links TRBV2 to TRBJ1-1, with a tentative D call TRBD1 (5 bases). The V and J ends lost 3 bases and 2 bases respectively, with 10 bases between them. Germline loops: CDR1 SNHLY, CDR2 FYNNEI. The CDR3 sequence is 14 residues long. The CDR3 spells CASSDAQANTEAFF. DNA for the CDR3: TGTGCCAGCAGTGACGCACAGGCTAACACTGAAGCTTTCTTT.

The chain carries TRBV11-3 and TRBJ2-3; possible D gene TRBD2, 5 bases. V was pared by 1 base and J by 3 bases, with 8 bases between. The CDR3 contains 14 residues. Germline V gives CDR1 SGHNT, CDR2 YENEEA. This CDR3 reads CASSLGSGTDTQYF. The CDR3 DNA reads as TGTGCCAGCAGCTTAGGGTCGGGGACAGATACGCAGTATTTT.

V and J are TRBV9 and TRBJ2-7; 10 positions agree with TRBD1. V was clipped by 3 bases and J by 2 bases; unmatched bases: 8. The V gene's germline CDR1 is SGDLS and CDR2 YYNGEE. The CDR3 sequence is 16 residues long. In DNA, the CDR3 is TGTGCCAGCAGCGAGAGGGGACAGGGGTCCGCCTACGAGCAGTACTTC. Translating gives CASSERGQGSAYEQYF. Variable domain in full (rest from reference TRBV9 and TRBJ2-7): DSGVTQTPKHLITATGQRVTLRCSPRSGDLSVYWYQQSLDQGLQFLIQYYNGEERAKGNILERFSAQQFPDLHSELNLSSLELGDSALYFCASSERGQGSAYEQYFGPGTRLTVT.

The rearrangement uses TRBV13 and TRBJ1-4; 9 nucleotides align to TRBD1. J was trimmed by 4 bases and V by 6 bases; bases with no gene match: 15. The CDR3 contains 18 residues. CDR1 is PRHDT and CDR2 is FYEKMQ in the germline V gene (reference sequence). Written as DNA, the CDR3 is TGTGCCAGCAGATCGGACAGGGGTATGGGAAGACATAATGAAAAACTGTTTTTT. This encodes CASRSDRGMGRHNEKLFF.

This clone was seen only once. The chain uses TRBV6-1 and TRBJ2-5, with D possibly matching TRBD1 (5 bases). The CDR3 extends over 17 amino acids. Germline loops: CDR1 MNHNS, CDR2 SASEGT. V lost 2 bases and J 4 bases, leaving 20 bases between the germline ends. CDR3 sequence: CASSELDTRVGRETQYF. The CDR3 DNA follows: TGTGCCAGCAGTGAACTAGATACCAGGGTGGGGCGAGAGACCCAGTACTTC.

The chain links TRBV6-1 to TRBJ1-2, with D perhaps TRBD1 (5 bases). The ends were cut back, 6 bases at V and 5 bases at J, with 16 bases in the middle. The CDR3 spans 14 residues. In germline, CDR1 is MNHNS, CDR2 SASEGT. The CDR3 sequence is CASRKWGDRYGYTF. In nucleotides, the CDR3 is TGTGCCAGCAGGAAATGGGGCGACAGATATGGCTACACCTTC.